Listed here is a single T cell receptor (beta chain). Its antigen is still unknown. These data are taken from a study of response to subunit inactivated influenza vaccine. Study conclusions and caveats: It was the authors' suggestion that each seasonal influenza vaccination recruits few new T cells.

TCRdb recomputed calls from the RT-PCR reads with MiXCR, one row per CDR3 protein. The repertoire holds 150,000 to 200,000 distinct CDR3 sequences, with around 12% as singletons. Trimming shortened V by 6 bases and J by 6 bases, and 17 bases separated the two germline ends. This CDR3 has 14 residues. Germline values: CDR1 MNHNS, CDR2 SASEGT. This same sample was also taken into another study, of T cells expressing NK-cell markers. That work contributes: 5'RACE template switching built TCR beta cDNA with unique molecular identifiers. CD3+CD56+NKG2C+, CD3+CD56+NKG2C- and CD3+CD56-NKG2C+ T cells, once sorted, supplied the TCR beta repertoires. There were seven HCMV-seropositive donors and one seronegative donor among the eight sequenced. In several donors, dominant clonotypes made up roughly 28.3-65% of CD3+CD56-NKG2C+ cells.

Sequences were derived from CD8+ T cells sorted from PBMCs, sampled 11 to 12 days after vaccination. The chain recombines TRBV6-1 with TRBJ1-2; possible D gene TRBD1, 6 bases. The TCR comes from a man aged 50 to 59 who received an inactivated influenza vaccine. The CDR3 nucleotides read TGTGCCAGCAGCCTCGGTCCAGGGGAGGATGGCTACACCTTC. It codes for CASSLGPGEDGYTF.